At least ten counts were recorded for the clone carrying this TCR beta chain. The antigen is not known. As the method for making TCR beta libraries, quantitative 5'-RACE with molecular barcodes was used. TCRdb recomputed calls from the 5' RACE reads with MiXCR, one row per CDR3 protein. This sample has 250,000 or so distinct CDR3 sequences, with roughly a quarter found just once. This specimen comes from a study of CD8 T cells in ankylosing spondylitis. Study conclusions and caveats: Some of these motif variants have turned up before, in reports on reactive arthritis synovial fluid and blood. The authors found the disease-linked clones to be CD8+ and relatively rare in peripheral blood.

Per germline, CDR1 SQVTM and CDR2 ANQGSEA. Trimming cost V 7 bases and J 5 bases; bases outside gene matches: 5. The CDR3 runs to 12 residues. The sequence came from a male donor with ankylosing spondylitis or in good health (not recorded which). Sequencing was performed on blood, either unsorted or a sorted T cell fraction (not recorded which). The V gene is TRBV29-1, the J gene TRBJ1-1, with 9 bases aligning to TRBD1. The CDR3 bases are TGCAGCGGGGACAGGGTAGGGACTGAAGCTTTCTTT. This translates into CSGDRVGTEAFF.